The entry below gives a single T cell receptor beta chain sequence along with its context. The antigen is unknown. Trimming shortened V by 3 bases and J by 3 bases, and 15 bases separated the two germline ends. CDR3 length: 15 residues. Germline V gene lookup returns CDR1 SNHLY and CDR2 FYNNEI. Assay used: immunoSEQ multiplex PCR; TCRdb lists only in-frame clones, some missing. The table includes about 64,000 clones, approximately 68% detected once. The data originate from a study of radiotherapy plus CTLA-4 blockade in lung cancer. Study overall: Objective response was observed in about 19% of patients, and disease control in approximately 30%. Study outcomes and limitations: It was early blood T cell clone dynamics, with interferon-beta, that reportedly best predicted response.

This chain uses TRBV2 with TRBJ2-7, with D maybe TRBD1 (6 bases). This receptor was obtained from a human donor with non-small cell lung cancer whose response to radiotherapy plus ipilimumab could not be evaluated. The specimen was peripheral blood, collected from a patient treated with radiotherapy plus ipilimumab. CDR3 protein: CASSEEAGDFYEQYF. Written as DNA, the CDR3 is TGTGCCAGCAGTGAGGAGGCAGGGGATTTCTACGAGCAGTACTTC.